Presented here are 24 T cell receptor beta chains from one specimen sequenced in a study of T cell changes during pregnancy in multiple sclerosis. Only in-frame clones appear in the TCRdb table, and some are missing; sequencing was by immunoSEQ multiplex PCR. This sample has 30,000 or so clones; more than 70% occur once, and the top ten carry around 7.9%. Sequenced material: CD8+ T cells from peripheral blood mononuclear cells, taken after pregnancy. The receptors come from a female donor with multiple sclerosis, enrolled in a pregnancy study.

This chain joins TRBV11-2 and TRBJ2-7; the match to TRBD1 covers 7 bases. Germline values: CDR1 SGHAT, CDR2 FQNNGV. The trim removed 3 bases at V and 3 bases at J, leaving 5 bases unmatched. CDR3 length: 14 residues. The CDR3 DNA sequence: TGTGCCAGCAGCTTCGAAGGGGGCTTCTACGAGCAGTACTTC. The encoded protein is CASSFEGGFYEQYF.

This clone was found a few times. The J gene is TRBJ1-4, the V gene TRBV6-1; TRBD1 matches 7 bases. CDR1 is MNHNS and CDR2 is SASEGT in the germline V gene. The length of the CDR3 is 14 residues. The trim removed 1 base at V and 5 bases at J, leaving 1 base unmatched. CDR3 amino acids: CASSEGQGNEKLFF. The CDR3 nucleotides read TGTGCCAGCAGTGAAGGACAGGGCAATGAAAAACTGTTTTTT.

The chain links TRBV4-2 to TRBJ2-7, with TRBD1 identical over 9 bases. The CDR3 loop spans 17 amino acids. The germline CDR1 and CDR2 sequences are LGHNA and YNFKEQ. The J segment lost 1 base and the V segment lost 0 bases, leaving 7 bases of the junction unmatched. The CDR3 bases are TGTGCCAGCAGCCAAGAGGGCTCGGGACAGGGTTCCTACGAGCAGTACTTC. This gives the protein CASSQEGSGQGSYEQYF.

CDR3 DNA sequence: TGTGCCAGCAGTAATCTGGGGCACAGGAACACTGAAGCTTTCTTT. As protein: CASSNLGHRNTEAFF. The rearrangement uses TRBV2 and TRBJ1-1; D is possibly TRBD1 (5 bases). Germline CDR1 SNHLY, CDR2 FYNNEI. Deletions cut 5 bases from V and 1 base from J, with 14 bases between. CDR3 length equals 15 residues.

This rearrangement joins TRBV28 to TRBJ2-7; 10 bases line up with TRBD2. CDR1 and CDR2 from the germline V gene are MDHEN and SYDVKM. The CDR3 extends over 15 amino acids. V lost 7 bases, J lost 0 bases, and 6 bases stayed unmatched. This chain's CDR3 is CASTNSGGSSYEQYF. The CDR3 DNA sequence: TGTGCCAGCACCAATAGCGGGGGGAGCTCCTACGAGCAGTACTTC. Full variable domain (rest looked up from reference TRBV28 and TRBJ2-7): DVKVTQSSRYLVKRTGEKVFLECVQDMDHENMFWYRQDPGLGLRLIYFSYDVKMKEKGDIPEGYSVSREKKERFSLILESASTNQTSMYLCASTNSGGSSYEQYFGPGTRLTVT.

The chain carries TRBV28 and TRBJ1-6, with a tentative D call TRBD1 (5 bases). V lost 5 bases, J lost 5 bases, and 16 bases lay in between. Germline lookup yields CDR1 MDHEN and CDR2 SYDVKM. This CDR3 has 16 amino acids. In DNA form, the CDR3 reads TGTGCCAGCAGTACGCTCCAGGGAGGGGATAATTCACCCCTCCACTTT. Its protein product is CASSTLQGGDNSPLHF.

The chain joins TRBV9 to TRBJ1-1; D remains unclear. V was clipped by 0 bases and J by 6 bases, with 15 bases between them. Per germline, CDR1 SGDLS and CDR2 YYNGEE. The CDR3 extends over 15 amino acids. The CDR3 nucleotides are TGTGCCAGCAGCGTAGCGACAAACGATTGGGCTGAAGCTTTCTTT. Translated, it gives CASSVATNDWAEAFF. The whole variable domain, filled in from reference TRBV9 and TRBJ1-1, reads DSGVTQTPKHLITATGQRVTLRCSPRSGDLSVYWYQQSLDQGLQFLIQYYNGEERAKGNILERFSAQQFPDLHSELNLSSLELGDSALYFCASSVATNDWAEAFFGQGTRLTVV.

The gene calls are TRBV19 and TRBJ1-3, with 9 bases fitting TRBD1. The CDR3 length is 19 residues. CDR1 and CDR2 (germline): LNHDA, SQIVND (reference sequence). After removal of 5 bases from V and 1 base from J, the junction contained 15 bases not matched to a gene. The CDR3 DNA follows: TGTGCCAGTAGTCTTCCGGGACAGGGAGTACTATGGTCTGGAAACACCATATATTTT. Protein: CASSLPGQGVLWSGNTIYF.

This chain connects TRBV13 to TRBJ2-3, with 9 bases aligning to TRBD2. Germline-derived CDR1 and CDR2 are PRHDT and FYEKMQ (reference sequence). This CDR3 is 15 amino acids long. V shed 5 bases, J shed 4 bases, and the junction held 7 bases outside the gene matches. In DNA form, the CDR3 reads TGTGCCAGCAGCCCATTGGCGGGGGGGCCAGATACGCAGTATTTT. Protein sequence: CASSPLAGGPDTQYF.

The chain joins TRBV5-4 to TRBJ2-7; a weak D match, TRBD1 (6 bases). CDR3 size: 15 residues. V lost 3 bases and J lost 2, with 15 bases in between. From germline, CDR1 is SGHNT and CDR2 YYREEE (reference sequence). The CDR3 region is CASSSGQRLPYEQYF. The DNA for the CDR3 is TGTGCCAGCAGCTCTGGACAGCGATTACCCTACGAGCAGTACTTC.

The chain couples TRBV20-1 to TRBJ1-2, with unresolved D. Trimming took off 6 bases at V and 5 bases at J, with 10 bases between the two ends. Germline CDR1 and CDR2: DFQATT and SNEGSKA (reference sequence). This CDR3 is built from 11 residues. The CDR3 region is CSALTLYGYTF. CDR3 in DNA: TGCAGTGCCTTGACTCTATATGGCTACACCTTC.

In its sample, this clone was seen once. The J gene is TRBJ2-4, the V gene TRBV4-1; a possible D gene is TRBD1 (7 bases). The CDR3 extends over 18 amino acids. Trimming cost V 1 base and J 0 bases, with 16 bases left between them. Germline-derived CDR1 and CDR2 are MGHRA and YSYEKL. The CDR3 coding sequence is TGCGCCAGCAGCCAAGTGGGGTACAGGGGACTAGCCAAAAACATTCAGTACTTC. It encodes CASSQVGYRGLAKNIQYF.

CDR3 in DNA: TGTGCCAGCAGTTTATTTGAAGAGGGTTACAATGAGCAGTTCTTC. Residues: CASSLFEEGYNEQFF. The chain employs TRBV28 and TRBJ2-1; D might be TRBD2 (5 bases). This CDR3 spans 15 amino acids. The germline V gene has CDR1 MDHEN and CDR2 SYDVKM. V was cut by 1 base and J by 4 bases, with 11 bases left in between.

This chain uses TRBV4-1 with TRBJ1-6; D unresolved. Trimming cost V 0 bases and J 13 bases, with 13 bases left between them. The germline V gene encodes CDR1 MGHRA and CDR2 YSYEKL. The CDR3 loop spans 14 amino acids. The CDR3, as DNA: TGCGCCAGCAGCCAAGAGCGGCCGGGAGCGCCCCTCCACTTT. It is translated as CASSQERPGAPLHF.

This rearrangement joins TRBV4-1 to TRBJ2-7, with TRBD2 matching over 12 bases. CDR3 length: 15 amino acids. Germline CDR1 is MGHRA and CDR2 is YSYEKL. The V gene end was trimmed by 3 bases and the J gene end by 4 bases; junction bases not matched to a gene: 4. The CDR3 nucleotides are TGCGCCAGCAGCCATCGACTAGCGGGGGCTTACGAGCAGTACTTC. Translation gives CASSHRLAGAYEQYF.

The rearrangement uses TRBV6-5 and TRBJ1-1; 8 bases map to TRBD1. Germline loops: CDR1 MNHEY, CDR2 SVGAGI. J lost 4 bases, V lost 5 bases, and 6 bases had no gene match. This CDR3 has 14 amino acids. CDR3 sequence: CASSQGAAGTEAFF. CDR3 coding DNA: TGTGCCAGCAGTCAGGGGGCCGCGGGCACTGAAGCTTTCTTT.

The chain couples TRBV4-3 to TRBJ2-7, with a tentative D call TRBD1 (5 bases). Germline V gene lookup returns CDR1 LGHNA and CDR2 YSLEER. CDR3 length: 14 residues. V lost 3 bases to trimming and J lost 1 base, with 10 bases between them. The CDR3, as DNA: TGCGCCAGCAGCCAGACGCCAGGGTCCTACGAGCAGTACTTC. Its translation: CASSQTPGSYEQYF.

J is TRBJ1-1 and V is TRBV18; no clear D gene. The length of the CDR3 is 13 residues. Trimming removed 4 bases at V and 1 base at J, with 7 bases between. Germline CDR1 and CDR2: KGHSH and LQKENI. CDR3 in amino acids: CASSRGGNTEAFF. The CDR3 nucleotides are TGTGCCAGCTCACGAGGAGGGAACACTGAAGCTTTCTTT.

V usage is TRBV6-4 and J usage is TRBJ2-1, with 8 bases identical to TRBD2. The CDR3 runs to 15 residues. Germline CDR1 is MRHNA and CDR2 is SNTAGT. The J segment lost 8 bases and the V segment lost 6 bases, leaving 12 bases of the junction unmatched. The chain's CDR3 is CASSEDGGGLDEQFF. CDR3 in DNA: TGTGCCAGCAGCGAGGACGGGGGGGGCCTGGATGAGCAGTTCTTC.

The chain combines TRBV5-5 with TRBJ2-1, with D possibly TRBD2 on 6 matching bases. V shed 3 bases and J shed 7 bases, with 17 bases lying between them. This CDR3 has 15 amino acids. The germline CDR1 and CDR2 sequences are SGHKS and YYEKEE (reference sequence). The DNA for the CDR3 is TGTGCCAGCAGCTGGAGGGGAAGTCGGCTGAATGAGCAGTTCTTC. This gives the protein CASSWRGSRLNEQFF.

This clone appeared once. The chain joins TRBV28 to TRBJ2-1, with TRBD2 identical over 7 bases. This CDR3 has 15 residues. V lost 3 bases and J lost 0; bases outside the gene matches: 2. In germline, CDR1 is MDHEN, CDR2 SYDVKM. The CDR3 here is CASSLGGSSYNEQFF. CDR3 DNA sequence: TGTGCCAGCAGTTTGGGGGGGAGCTCCTACAATGAGCAGTTCTTC.

This CDR3 is CAGGGDTDTQYF. The CDR3 DNA follows: TGTGCAGGCGGGGGAGACACAGATACGCAGTATTTT. V and J are TRBV28 and TRBJ2-3; 7 nucleotides agree with TRBD2. This CDR3 has 12 residues. Germline CDR1 and CDR2: MDHEN and SYDVKM.

The chain combines TRBV4-2 with TRBJ2-1; 8 positions agree with TRBD2. CDR1 is LGHNA and CDR2 is YNFKEQ in the germline V gene. The CDR3 extends over 16 amino acids. Losses at the gene ends were 3 bases for V and 8 bases for J; bases not matched to a gene: 12. CDR3 nucleotides: TGTGCCAGCAGCCATGGGAGCGGGGGCCCTTGGGATGAGCAGTTCTTC. The encoded protein is CASSHGSGGPWDEQFF.

This clone was counted ten times or more. The chain recombines TRBV7-9 with TRBJ1-1; D is uncertain. The CDR3 contains 15 residues. The ends were cut back, 3 bases at V and 3 bases at J, with 14 bases in the middle. Germline CDR1 reads SEHNR; CDR2 reads FQNEAQ (reference sequence). DNA of the CDR3: TGTGCCAGCAGCTTCGTTAAGCCCGGGGACACTGAAGCTTTCTTT. Amino acid sequence: CASSFVKPGDTEAFF.